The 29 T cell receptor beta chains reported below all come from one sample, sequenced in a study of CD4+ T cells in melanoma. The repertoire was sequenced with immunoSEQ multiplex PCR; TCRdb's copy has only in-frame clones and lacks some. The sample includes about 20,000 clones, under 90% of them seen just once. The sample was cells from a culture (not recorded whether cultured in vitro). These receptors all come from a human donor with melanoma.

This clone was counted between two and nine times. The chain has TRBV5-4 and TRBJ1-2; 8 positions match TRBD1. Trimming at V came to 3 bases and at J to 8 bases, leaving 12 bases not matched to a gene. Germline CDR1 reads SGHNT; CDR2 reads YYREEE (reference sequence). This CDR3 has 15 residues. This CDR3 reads CASSSGLSGGSGYTF. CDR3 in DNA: TGTGCCAGCAGCTCTGGTTTGTCAGGGGGCAGCGGCTACACCTTC.

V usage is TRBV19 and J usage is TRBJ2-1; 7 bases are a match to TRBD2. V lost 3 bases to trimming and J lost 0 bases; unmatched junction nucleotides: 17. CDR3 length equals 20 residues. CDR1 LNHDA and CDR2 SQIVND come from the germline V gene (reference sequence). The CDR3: CASSISNIVRGGSSYNEQFF. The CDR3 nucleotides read TGTGCCAGTAGTATTTCCAACATTGTGCGGGGCGGGAGCTCCTACAATGAGCAGTTCTTC.

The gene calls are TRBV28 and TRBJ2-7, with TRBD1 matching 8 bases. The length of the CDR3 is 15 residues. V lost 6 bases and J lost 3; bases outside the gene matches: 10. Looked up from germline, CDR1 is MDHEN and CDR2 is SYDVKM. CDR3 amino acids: CASSPLGQGLYEQYF. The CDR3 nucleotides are TGTGCCAGCAGCCCCCTTGGACAGGGTCTCTACGAGCAGTACTTC.

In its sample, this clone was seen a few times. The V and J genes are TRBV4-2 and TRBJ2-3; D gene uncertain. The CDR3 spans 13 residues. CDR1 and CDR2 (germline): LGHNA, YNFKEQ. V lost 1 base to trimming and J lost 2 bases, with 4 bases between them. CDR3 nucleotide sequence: TGTGCCAGCAGCCAAGGACCCACAGATACGCAGTATTTT. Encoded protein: CASSQGPTDTQYF.

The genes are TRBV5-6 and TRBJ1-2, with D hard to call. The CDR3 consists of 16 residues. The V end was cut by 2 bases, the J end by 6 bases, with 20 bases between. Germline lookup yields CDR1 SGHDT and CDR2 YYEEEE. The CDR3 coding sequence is TGTGCCAGCAGCTTATTCGGTGAGACTGGCGAACATGGCTACACCTTC. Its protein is CASSLFGETGEHGYTF.

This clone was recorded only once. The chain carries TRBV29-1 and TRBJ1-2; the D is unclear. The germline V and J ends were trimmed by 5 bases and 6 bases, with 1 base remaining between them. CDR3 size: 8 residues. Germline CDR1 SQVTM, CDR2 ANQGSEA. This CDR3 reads CSVNGYTF. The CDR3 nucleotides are TGCAGCGTTAATGGCTACACCTTC.

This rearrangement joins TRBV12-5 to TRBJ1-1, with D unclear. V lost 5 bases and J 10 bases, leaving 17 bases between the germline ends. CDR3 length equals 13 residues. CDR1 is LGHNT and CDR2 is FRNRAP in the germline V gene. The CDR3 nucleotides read TGTGCTAGTGGTCTATACAGCGACTCGCGAGCTTTCTTT. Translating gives CASGLYSDSRAFF.

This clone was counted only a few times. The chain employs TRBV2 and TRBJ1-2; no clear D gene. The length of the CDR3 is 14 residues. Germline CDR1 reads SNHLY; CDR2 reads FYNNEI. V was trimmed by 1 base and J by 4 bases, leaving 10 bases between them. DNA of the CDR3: TGTGCCAGCAGTGAAGGCAACAGCATCTATGGCTACACCTTC. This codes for CASSEGNSIYGYTF.

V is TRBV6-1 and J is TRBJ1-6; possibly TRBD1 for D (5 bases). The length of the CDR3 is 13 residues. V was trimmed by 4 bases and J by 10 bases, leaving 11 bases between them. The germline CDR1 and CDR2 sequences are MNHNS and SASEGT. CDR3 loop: CASSGPGESPLHF. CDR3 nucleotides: TGTGCCAGCAGTGGCCCGGGGGAGTCACCCCTCCACTTT.

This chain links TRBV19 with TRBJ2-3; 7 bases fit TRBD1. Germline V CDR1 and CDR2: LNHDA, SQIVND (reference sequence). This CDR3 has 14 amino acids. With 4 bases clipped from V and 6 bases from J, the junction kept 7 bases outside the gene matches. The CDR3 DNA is TGTGCCAGTAGTACTAGACAGGGACCGGATACGCAGTATTTT. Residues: CASSTRQGPDTQYF. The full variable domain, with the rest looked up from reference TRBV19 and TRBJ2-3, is DGGITQSPKYLFRKEGQNVTLSCEQNLNHDAMYWYRQDPGQGLRLIYYSQIVNDFQKGDIAEGYSVSREKKESFPLTVTSAQKNPTAFYLCASSTRQGPDTQYFGPGTRLTVL.

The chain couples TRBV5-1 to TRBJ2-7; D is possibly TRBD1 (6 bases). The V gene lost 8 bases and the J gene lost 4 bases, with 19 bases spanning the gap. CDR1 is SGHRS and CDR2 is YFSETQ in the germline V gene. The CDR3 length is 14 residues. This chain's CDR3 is CASGSGGPTYEQYF. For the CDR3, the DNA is TGCGCCAGTGGAAGTGGGGGCCCCACTTACGAGCAGTACTTC.

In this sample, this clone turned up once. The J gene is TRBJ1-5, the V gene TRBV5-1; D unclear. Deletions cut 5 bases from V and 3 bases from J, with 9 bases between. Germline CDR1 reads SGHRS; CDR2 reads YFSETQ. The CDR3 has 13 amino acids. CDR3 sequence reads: CASSAGNNQPQHF. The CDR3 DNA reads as TGCGCCAGCAGTGCAGGAAACAATCAGCCCCAGCATTTT.

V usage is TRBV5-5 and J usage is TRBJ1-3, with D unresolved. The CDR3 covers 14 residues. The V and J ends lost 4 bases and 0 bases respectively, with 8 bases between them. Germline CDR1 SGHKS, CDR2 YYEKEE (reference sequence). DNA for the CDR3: TGTGCCAGCAGCCGGGAGGTCTCTGGAAACACCATATATTTT. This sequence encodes CASSREVSGNTIYF.

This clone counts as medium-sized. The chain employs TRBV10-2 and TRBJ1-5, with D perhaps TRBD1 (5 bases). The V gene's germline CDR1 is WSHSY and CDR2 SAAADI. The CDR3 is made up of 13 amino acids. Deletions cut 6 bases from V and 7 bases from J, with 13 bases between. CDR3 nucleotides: TGCGCCAGCAGCTCAGGAGAGGGGCAGCCCCAGCATTTT. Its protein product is CASSSGEGQPQHF.

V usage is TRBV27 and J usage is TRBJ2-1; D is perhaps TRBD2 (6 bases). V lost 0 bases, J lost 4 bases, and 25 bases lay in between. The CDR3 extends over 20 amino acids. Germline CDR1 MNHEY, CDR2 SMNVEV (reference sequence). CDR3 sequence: CASSLSRPPGLPFLYNEQFF. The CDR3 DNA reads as TGTGCCAGCAGTTTATCGCGTCCTCCGGGACTCCCGTTCTTATACAATGAGCAGTTCTTC.

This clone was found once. The DNA of the CDR3 is TGCGCCAGCAGCTTGTTGGGCAGGGGGCAAGAGACCCAGTACTTC. It translates to CASSLLGRGQETQYF. The J gene is TRBJ2-5, the V gene TRBV5-1; TRBD1 matches at 7 bases. The CDR3 contains 15 residues. Germline V gene sequence: CDR1 SGHRS, CDR2 YFSETQ. V was pared by 1 base and J by 2 bases, with 5 bases of the junction left unmatched.

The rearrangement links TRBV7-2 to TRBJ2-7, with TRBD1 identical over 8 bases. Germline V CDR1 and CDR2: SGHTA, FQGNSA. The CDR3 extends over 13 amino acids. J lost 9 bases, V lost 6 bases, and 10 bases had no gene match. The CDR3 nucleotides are TGTGCCAGCAGTTACGGGACAGGCCAAGGGCAGTACTTC. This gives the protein CASSYGTGQGQYF.

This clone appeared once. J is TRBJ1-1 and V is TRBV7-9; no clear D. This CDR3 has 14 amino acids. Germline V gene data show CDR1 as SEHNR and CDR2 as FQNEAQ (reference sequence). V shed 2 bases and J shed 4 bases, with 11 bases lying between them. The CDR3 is CASSLWRVGTEAFF. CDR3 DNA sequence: TGTGCCAGCAGCTTATGGAGGGTGGGCACTGAAGCTTTCTTT.

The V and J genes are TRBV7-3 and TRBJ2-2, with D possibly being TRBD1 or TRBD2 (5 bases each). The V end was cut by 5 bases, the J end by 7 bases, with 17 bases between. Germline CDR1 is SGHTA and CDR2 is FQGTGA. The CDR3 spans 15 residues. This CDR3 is CASSPQGAGGGELFF. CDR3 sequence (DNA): TGTGCCAGCAGCCCCCAGGGAGCTGGCGGCGGGGAGCTGTTTTTT.

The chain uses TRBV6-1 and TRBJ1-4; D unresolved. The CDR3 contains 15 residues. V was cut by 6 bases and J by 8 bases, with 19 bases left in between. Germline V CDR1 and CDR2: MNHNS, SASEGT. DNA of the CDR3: TGTGCCAGCAGCAGAGCACCCCAGGTCGGGGAAAAACTGTTTTTT. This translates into CASSRAPQVGEKLFF.

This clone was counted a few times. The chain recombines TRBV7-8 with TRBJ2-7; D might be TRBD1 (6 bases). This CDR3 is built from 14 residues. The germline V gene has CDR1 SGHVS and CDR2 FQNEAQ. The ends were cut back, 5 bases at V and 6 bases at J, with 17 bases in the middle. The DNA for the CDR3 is TGTGCCAGCAGCGCAACAGGGAGTCGGTCCGAGCAGTACTTC. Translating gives CASSATGSRSEQYF.

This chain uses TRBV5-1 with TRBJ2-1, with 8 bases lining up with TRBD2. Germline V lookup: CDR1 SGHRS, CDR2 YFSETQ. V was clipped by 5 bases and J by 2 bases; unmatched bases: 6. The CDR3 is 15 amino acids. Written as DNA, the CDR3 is TGCGCCAGCAGGATTAACGGGGGGGCCTACAATGAGCAGTTCTTC. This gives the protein CASRINGGAYNEQFF.

The CDR3 bases are TGTGCCAGCAGTTACTCTAACCCCGAGGGGACCCAGTACTTC. This translates into CASSYSNPEGTQYF. The chain carries TRBV6-5 and TRBJ2-5, with D maybe TRBD2 (5 bases). The CDR3 covers 14 residues. Germline-derived CDR1 and CDR2 are MNHEY and SVGAGI. Trimming took off 0 bases at V and 7 bases at J, with 12 bases between the two ends.

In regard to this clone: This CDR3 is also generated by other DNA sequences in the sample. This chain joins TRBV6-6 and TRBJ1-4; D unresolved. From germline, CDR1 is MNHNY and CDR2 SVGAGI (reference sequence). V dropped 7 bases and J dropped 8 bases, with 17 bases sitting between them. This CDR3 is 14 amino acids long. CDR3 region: CASTASLIREKLFF. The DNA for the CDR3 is TGTGCCAGCACCGCCAGCCTAATTCGGGAAAAACTGTTTTTT.

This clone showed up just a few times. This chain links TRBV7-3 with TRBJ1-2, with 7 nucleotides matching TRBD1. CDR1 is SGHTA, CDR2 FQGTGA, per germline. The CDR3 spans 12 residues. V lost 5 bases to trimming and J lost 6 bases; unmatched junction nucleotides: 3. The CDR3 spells CASSLTGHGYTF. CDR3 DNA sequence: TGTGCCAGCAGCCTGACAGGGCATGGCTACACCTTC.

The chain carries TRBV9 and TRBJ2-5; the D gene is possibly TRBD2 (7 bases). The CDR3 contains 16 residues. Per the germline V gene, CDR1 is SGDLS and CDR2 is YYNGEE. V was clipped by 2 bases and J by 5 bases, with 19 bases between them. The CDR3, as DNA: TGTGCCAGCAGCGTGGGGGGGACATCCCAGGGGGAGACCCAGTACTTC. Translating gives CASSVGGTSQGETQYF.

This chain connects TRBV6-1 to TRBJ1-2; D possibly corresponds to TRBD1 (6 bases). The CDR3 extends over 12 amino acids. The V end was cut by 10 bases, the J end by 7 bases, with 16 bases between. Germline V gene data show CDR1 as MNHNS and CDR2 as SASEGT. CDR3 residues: CATLVGAGGYTF. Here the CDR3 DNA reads TGTGCCACCCTCGTGGGGGCGGGTGGCTACACCTTC.

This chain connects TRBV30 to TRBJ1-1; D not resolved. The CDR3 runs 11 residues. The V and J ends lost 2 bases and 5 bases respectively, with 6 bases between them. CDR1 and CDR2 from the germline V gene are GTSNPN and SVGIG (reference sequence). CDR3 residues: CAWSLVTEAFF. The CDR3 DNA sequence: TGTGCCTGGAGTTTGGTAACTGAAGCTTTCTTT.

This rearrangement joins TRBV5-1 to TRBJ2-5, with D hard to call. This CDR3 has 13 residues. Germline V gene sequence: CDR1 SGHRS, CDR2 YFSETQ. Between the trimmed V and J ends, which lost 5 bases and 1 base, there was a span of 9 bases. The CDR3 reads CASRMEPQETQYF. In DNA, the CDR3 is TGCGCCAGCAGGATGGAGCCCCAAGAGACCCAGTACTTC.